Described below is a single T cell receptor beta chain sequence and its context. Its antigen is not identified. Each CDR3 protein is one row after TCRdb ran MiXCR on the reads. In the table there are about 770,000 distinct CDR3 sequences, 25% to 35% of which are singletons. This entry belongs to a study of T cell repertoires in cytomegalovirus infection. On the study more broadly: Recently identified HLA-C-restricted CMV epitopes and well-studied HLA-B-restricted CMV epitopes were used by the study. Shared public TCR beta signatures pointed to both CMV infection and a matching HLA type. General study points: The response measured ex vivo was dominated by TCR beta clonotypes (HLA-C-restricted and CMV-specific).

Trimming took off 4 bases at V and 2 bases at J, with 21 bases between the two ends. Germline V CDR1 and CDR2: MNHGY, SAAAGT. The CDR3 is 17 residues long. Specimen: cultured CD8+ T cells from PBMCs, collected from culture after CMV antigen stimulation. This rearrangement joins TRBV6-8 to TRBJ2-7; D perhaps matches TRBD1 (6 bases). This TCR came from a human donor in good health (CMV status not recorded). Some clones in this sample may be carry-over from other donors' samples. The CDR3 DNA sequence: TGTGCCAGCAGTTTATATCGCCAGGACAGAGCTACCTACGAGCAGTACGTC. Translation: CASSLYRQDRATYEQYV.